Listed here are 18 T cell receptor beta chains from one sample, sequenced in a study of T-cell reconstitution after alpha-beta-depleted transplantation in children. TCRbeta library preparation incorporated unique molecular identifiers. TCRdb independently ran MiXCR on the PCR reads; one entry per CDR3 protein. Of 440,000 or so distinct CDR3 sequences in the sample, approximately 10% were seen once. The source was PBMCs from the stem cell graft donor, collected from the stem cell graft. The receptors stem from a human donor who donated a stem cell graft to a child with acute myeloid leukemia.

This clonotype showed up just a few times. This chain uses TRBV7-2 with TRBJ1-2; no clear D gene. The ends were cut back, 1 base at V and 0 bases at J, with 9 bases in the middle. Germline CDR1 and CDR2: SGHTA and FQGNSA. This CDR3 spans 15 amino acids. CDR3 amino acids: CASSLDASANYGYTF. The CDR3 DNA reads TGTGCCAGCAGCTTAGACGCTTCGGCTAACTATGGCTACACCTTC.

This clonotype was seen ten or more times. The gene calls are TRBV27 and TRBJ2-5; D not resolved. Per germline, CDR1 MNHEY and CDR2 SMNVEV (reference sequence). V shed 2 bases and J shed 0 bases, with 7 bases lying between them. The CDR3 has 14 residues. For the CDR3, the DNA is TGTGCCAGCAGTTTAATGGGGAACCAAGAGACCCAGTACTTC. This translates into CASSLMGNQETQYF.

The sample holds many counts of this clonotype. V usage is TRBV29-1 and J usage is TRBJ2-3; D gene unclear. This CDR3 has 13 amino acids. The V end was cut by 6 bases, the J end by 4 bases, with 14 bases between. CDR1 SQVTM and CDR2 ANQGSEA come from the germline V gene. The CDR3 nucleotides read TGCAGCGTCATCCGGCTACTCTCAGATACGCAGTATTTT. Encoded protein: CSVIRLLSDTQYF.

This clonotype occurred a few times. In DNA form, the CDR3 reads TGTGCCAGCAGTCCCACCGACAGGGGAAAAAACATTCAGTACTTC. It codes for CASSPTDRGKNIQYF. The V gene is TRBV6-2 or TRBV6-3, the J gene TRBJ2-4; 8 bases map to TRBD1. Losses at the gene ends were 5 bases for V and 4 bases for J; bases not matched to a gene: 7. CDR3 length: 15 residues. CDR1 is MNHEY, CDR2 SVGEGT, per germline.

The chain is built from TRBV2 and TRBJ1-5; TRBD1 is a possible D gene (6 bases). Trimming removed 4 bases at V and 6 bases at J, with 10 bases between. The germline V gene has CDR1 SNHLY and CDR2 FYNNEI. This CDR3 is 13 amino acids long. CDR3 in DNA: TGTGCCAGCAGTGCCGGCAGGGGTCAGCCCCAGCATTTT. This codes for CASSAGRGQPQHF.

This clonotype was counted many times. The chain combines TRBV12-3 or TRBV12-4 with TRBJ2-1; TRBD2 matches 8 bases. Trimming removed 8 bases from V and 7 bases from J; junction bases left unmatched: 13. This CDR3 spans 15 amino acids. The CDR3 sequence is CASSPNPLAVNEQFF. In DNA, the CDR3 is TGTGCCAGCTCTCCCAACCCACTAGCGGTAAATGAGCAGTTCTTC.

This sequence joins TRBV3-1 and TRBJ2-3; D call uncertain. The length of the CDR3 is 13 residues. CDR1 is LGHDT and CDR2 is YNNKEL in the germline V gene (reference sequence). With 6 bases removed from V and 1 base from J, the gap between germline ends came to 8 bases. The CDR3, as DNA: TGTGCCAGCAGAATCGGAGGCACAGATACGCAGTATTTT. Its protein is CASRIGGTDTQYF.

The rearrangement uses TRBV7-2 and TRBJ2-3; 8 bases agree with TRBD1. Per germline, CDR1 SGHTA and CDR2 FQGNSA. V shed 5 bases, J shed 3 bases, and the junction held 10 bases outside the gene matches. This CDR3 contains 16 residues. The CDR3 here is CASSPGRGTGTDTQYF. Here the CDR3 DNA reads TGTGCCAGCAGCCCAGGAAGGGGGACAGGAACAGATACGCAGTATTTT.

Only a few counts were recorded for this clonotype. The rearrangement uses TRBV2 and TRBJ1-1, with TRBD1 matching 7 bases. Looked up from germline, CDR1 is SNHLY and CDR2 is FYNNEI. V dropped 5 bases and J dropped 7; count of bases not matched to a gene: 7. This CDR3 contains 13 residues. For the CDR3, the DNA is TGTGCCAGCAGTCAAGGGACAGAGGTTGAAGCTTTCTTT. Translation: CASSQGTEVEAFF.

This clonotype occurred a few times. V gene TRBV5-1 combines with J gene TRBJ2-3; the D is unclear. CDR1 is SGHRS and CDR2 is YFSETQ in the germline V gene. Trimming pared 4 bases from V and 4 bases from J, leaving 4 bases between. The CDR3 runs 11 residues. The CDR3 DNA reads as TGCGCCAGCAGCAGGCCAGATACGCAGTATTTT. It translates to CASSRPDTQYF.

The chain links TRBV29-1 to TRBJ1-1; a possible D gene is TRBD1 (5 bases). There are 14 residues in the CDR3. CDR1 is SQVTM, CDR2 ANQGSEA, per germline. V was clipped by 6 bases and J by 2 bases, with 16 bases between them. CDR3 amino acids: CSVSVGAPNTEAFF. The CDR3 coding sequence is TGCAGCGTCTCGGTCGGGGCACCCAACACTGAAGCTTTCTTT.

V usage is TRBV14 and J usage is TRBJ2-4, with 7 positions matching TRBD1. Germline loops: CDR1 SGHDN, CDR2 FVKESK. The CDR3 runs 14 residues. V shed 0 bases and J 7 bases; nucleotides not matched to a gene: 3. Here the CDR3 DNA reads TGTGCCAGCAGCCAAGATAGGGGGCGCAACATTCAGTACTTC. Its protein is CASSQDRGRNIQYF.

Note on this clonotype: Just one base apart from a much larger clone, this may be a read error. This chain connects TRBV11-1 to TRBJ2-7; possible D gene TRBD1, 6 bases. Germline V gives CDR1 SGHAT, CDR2 FQDESV (reference sequence). CDR3 length: 16 amino acids. V was cut by 6 bases and J by 3 bases, with 21 bases left in between. CDR3 coding DNA: TGTGCCAGCAGAGTATCCTTGGCAGAGGGGGTCTACGAGCAGTACTTC. It is translated as CASRVSLAEGVYEQYF.

The chain uses TRBV6-5 and TRBJ2-5; 8 bases line up with TRBD2. The CDR3 is 15 residues long. The germline CDR1 and CDR2 sequences are MNHEY and SVGAGI. The ends lost 3 bases at V and 0 bases at J; junction bases unmatched: 3. CDR3 sequence: CASSYSGEDQETQYF. CDR3 DNA: TGTGCCAGCAGTTATAGCGGGGAAGACCAAGAGACCCAGTACTTC.

V gene TRBV18 combines with J gene TRBJ2-5; D might be TRBD2 (5 bases). The germline V gene has CDR1 KGHSH and CDR2 LQKENI. CDR3 size: 16 residues. Trimming took 3 bases from V and 5 from J, leaving 19 bases between them. CDR3 coding DNA: TGTGCCAGCTCACCGGCGGGCCCCAGGTCCGAGGAGACCCAGTACTTC. Protein sequence: CASSPAGPRSEETQYF.

This clonotype has just a few counts. V is TRBV29-1 and J is TRBJ1-4; D uncertain. Looked up from germline, CDR1 is SQVTM and CDR2 is ANQGSEA. V was trimmed by 5 bases and J by 0 bases, leaving 4 bases between them. This CDR3 spans 12 amino acids. The CDR3 DNA follows: TGCAGCGTTCCAGCAACTAATGAAAAACTGTTTTTT. Translating it yields CSVPATNEKLFF.

This clonotype was detected a few times. The J gene is TRBJ2-3, the V gene TRBV5-4, with TRBD2 matching 14 bases. The junction had 4 bases not matched to a gene; V was cut back by 2 bases and J by 5 bases. CDR3 size: 16 residues. CDR1 and CDR2 from the germline V gene are SGHNT and YYREEE (reference sequence). CDR3 amino acids: CASSFQTSGRGDTQYF. The CDR3, as DNA: TGTGCCAGCAGCTTCCAGACTAGCGGGAGGGGAGATACGCAGTATTTT. Filled out from reference TRBV5-4 and TRBJ2-3, the complete variable domain reads ETGVTQSPTHLIKTRGQQVTLRCSSQSGHNTVSWYQQALGQGPQFIFQYYREEENGRGNFPPRFSGLQFPNYSSELNVNALELDDSALYLCASSFQTSGRGDTQYFGPGTRLTVL.

The table lists this clonotype with a few counts. The chain employs TRBV10-3 and TRBJ1-1; 9 bases align to TRBD1. The junction had 4 bases not matched to a gene; V was cut back by 10 bases and J by 1 base. Germline lookup yields CDR1 ENHRY and CDR2 SYGVKD. The CDR3 loop spans 13 amino acids. The DNA for the CDR3 is TGTGCCACGAACAGGGGGCGGAACACTGAAGCTTTCTTT. Translation: CATNRGRNTEAFF.